These 18 T cell receptor beta chains came from one sample sequenced in a study of shared clonotypes between healthy human individuals. TCRdb's table, derived via immunoSEQ multiplex PCR, lists solely in-frame clones and lacks some. The sample holds more than 450,000 clones, 79% seen once. The material sequenced was PBMCs. The receptors were gathered from a woman aged 40-49 years in good health. Some clones in this sample may be carry-over from other donors' samples.

The rearrangement links TRBV4-3 to TRBJ2-1; 13 positions agree with TRBD2. V was clipped by 4 bases and J by 6 bases; unmatched bases: 6. This CDR3 is built from 16 residues. Germline V CDR1 and CDR2: LGHNA, YSLEER. Here the CDR3 reads CASSPRLAGGSNEQFF. CDR3 nucleotides: TGCGCCAGCAGCCCACGACTAGCGGGAGGCAGCAATGAGCAGTTCTTC.

This sequence joins TRBV11-2 and TRBJ2-3; 11 bases match TRBD2. Trimming cost V 5 bases and J 1 base; bases outside gene matches: 2. The CDR3 consists of 15 residues. Looked up from germline, CDR1 is SGHAT and CDR2 is FQNNGV. The CDR3 nucleotides are TGTGCCAGCAGCGTACTAGCGGGGGGCACAGATACGCAGTATTTT. Translation: CASSVLAGGTDTQYF. The entire variable domain, with the rest obtained from reference TRBV11-2 and TRBJ2-3, is as follows: EAGVAQSPRYKIIEKRQSVAFWCNPISGHATLYWYQQILGQGPKLLIQFQNNGVVDDSQLPKDRFSAERLKGVDSTLKIQPAKLEDSAVYLCASSVLAGGTDTQYFGPGTRLTVL.

This chain connects TRBV19 to TRBJ2-3, with D possibly TRBD2 on 5 matching bases. The V end was cut by 4 bases, the J end by 2 bases, with 16 bases between. Per the germline V gene, CDR1 is LNHDA and CDR2 is SQIVND (reference sequence). This CDR3 is 16 amino acids long. The DNA of the CDR3 is TGTGCCAGTAGTAGCCCCAGGCGGGTTGACACAGATACGCAGTATTTT. Protein sequence: CASSSPRRVDTDTQYF.

Points on this clone: A junction boundary mismatches the germline segment, possibly from a read error. The chain carries TRBV6-6 and TRBJ2-2; weak D call: TRBD2 (6 bases). The length of the CDR3 is 15 residues. In germline, CDR1 is MNHNY, CDR2 SVGAGI (reference sequence). The CDR3 DNA follows: TGTGCCAGCAGTCCTCACAGTTCTTACACCGGGGGGCTGTTTTTT. It is translated as CASSPHSSYTGGLFF.

The chain has TRBV2 and TRBJ1-2; possibly TRBD1 for D (6 bases). CDR3 length: 15 amino acids. The V gene lost 4 bases and the J gene lost 4 bases, with 16 bases spanning the gap. Germline V CDR1 and CDR2: SNHLY, FYNNEI. The CDR3 DNA reads as TGTGCCAGCAGTGGCGGGACACCTATCGGCTATGGCTACACCTTC. Translating gives CASSGGTPIGYGYTF.

The rearrangement links TRBV18 to TRBJ2-5, with D uncertain. Looked up from germline, CDR1 is KGHSH and CDR2 is LQKENI. The CDR3 consists of 14 residues. The V gene lost 3 bases and the J gene lost 2 bases, with 10 bases spanning the gap. The CDR3, as DNA: TGTGCCAGCTCACCGGGCGCCCTACAAGAGACCCAGTACTTC. This encodes CASSPGALQETQYF. The variable domain in full, with the rest retrieved from reference TRBV18 and TRBJ2-5, is NAGVMQNPRHLVRRRGQEARLRCSPMKGHSHVYWYRQLPEEGLKFMVYLQKENIIDESGMPKERFSAEFPKEGPSILRIQQVVRGDSAAYFCASSPGALQETQYFGPGTRLLVL.

This clone was found once. The V gene is TRBV7-9, the J gene TRBJ1-4; D uncertain. Germline CDR1 SEHNR, CDR2 FQNEAQ (reference sequence). The CDR3 consists of 13 residues. V lost 5 bases and J lost 6, with 10 bases in between. The CDR3 DNA reads as TGTGCCAGCAGCCACGACACCCATGAAAAACTGTTTTTT. It specifies CASSHDTHEKLFF.

This clone was counted only a few times. This chain joins TRBV6-5 and TRBJ2-4; maybe TRBD1 (5 bases). The germline gives CDR1 MNHEY, CDR2 SVGAGI. V shed 3 bases and J shed 4 bases, with 13 bases lying between them. This CDR3 contains 15 residues. The CDR3 DNA reads TGTGCCAGCAGTTATGGTGGCAGACAGAAAAACATTCAGTACTTC. It codes for CASSYGGRQKNIQYF.

The chain is built from TRBV4-3 and TRBJ2-7, with TRBD1 matching 8 bases. The germline gives CDR1 LGHNA, CDR2 YSLEER. The CDR3 consists of 15 residues. Trimming cost V 4 bases and J 4 bases; bases outside gene matches: 9. The chain's CDR3 is CASSRNRGESYEQYF. CDR3 DNA: TGCGCCAGCAGCCGGAACAGGGGGGAATCGTACGAGCAGTACTTC.

V and J are TRBV4-1 and TRBJ1-4; D gene unclear. The germline V gene encodes CDR1 MGHRA and CDR2 YSYEKL. The CDR3 spans 14 residues. The germline V and J ends were trimmed by 2 bases and 5 bases, with 9 bases remaining between them. The CDR3: CASSQLRINEKLFF. The CDR3 nucleotides read TGCGCCAGCAGCCAATTGAGGATAAATGAAAAACTGTTTTTT.

The rearrangement joins TRBV19 to TRBJ1-2; D uncertain. There are 14 residues in the CDR3. Deletions cut 3 bases from V and 8 bases from J, with 16 bases between. Germline V gene lookup returns CDR1 LNHDA and CDR2 SQIVND (reference sequence). CDR3 residues: CASSMDQQITGYTF. The CDR3 DNA is TGTGCCAGTAGTATGGACCAACAGATCACGGGCTACACCTTC. Supplemented by reference TRBV19 and TRBJ1-2, the full variable domain reads DGGITQSPKYLFRKEGQNVTLSCEQNLNHDAMYWYRQDPGQGLRLIYYSQIVNDFQKGDIAEGYSVSREKKESFPLTVTSAQKNPTAFYLCASSMDQQITGYTFGSGTRLTVV.

This clone was seen repeatedly, ten times or more. This rearrangement joins TRBV7-9 to TRBJ2-1, with 11 bases aligning to TRBD2. This CDR3 has 15 residues. V trimming: 2 bases; J trimming: 7 bases; junction bases outside the gene matches: 4. CDR1 and CDR2 from the germline V gene are SEHNR and FQNEAQ (reference sequence). The chain's CDR3 is CASSLTASGRNEQFF. As DNA, the CDR3 is TGTGCCAGCAGCTTAACGGCTAGCGGGAGGAATGAGCAGTTCTTC.

The chain carries TRBV9 and TRBJ2-1, with D unclear. Germline V gives CDR1 SGDLS, CDR2 YYNGEE. Trimming cost V 0 bases and J 0 bases, with 7 bases left between them. There are 15 residues in the CDR3. CDR3 sequence: CASSVDPFSYNEQFF. CDR3 bases: TGTGCCAGCAGCGTAGATCCCTTCTCCTACAATGAGCAGTTCTTC.

For this clone: This sample also contains other DNA sequences that code for the same CDR3. V and J are TRBV5-1 and TRBJ1-4; no firm D call. V lost 4 bases to trimming and J lost 0 bases, with 10 bases between them. This CDR3 has 15 residues. Germline CDR1 is SGHRS and CDR2 is YFSETQ. The CDR3 protein is CASSLDPATNEKLFF. The DNA of the CDR3 is TGCGCCAGCAGCCTAGACCCTGCAACTAATGAAAAACTGTTTTTT.

The chain couples TRBV29-1 to TRBJ2-1, with 9 positions matching TRBD2. The CDR3 totals 15 residues. Germline V gene lookup returns CDR1 SQVTM and CDR2 ANQGSEA. The V segment lost 4 bases and the J segment 6 bases; nucleotides outside the gene matches: 10. CDR3 nucleotides: TGCAGCGTTGCAAGTGGCCTAGCGGGAATCAATGAGCAGTTCTTC. This translates into CSVASGLAGINEQFF.

V gene TRBV19 combines with J gene TRBJ1-1; D gene uncertain. Germline assignment: CDR1 LNHDA and CDR2 SQIVND (reference sequence). The CDR3 has 11 residues. Trimming stripped 10 bases from V and 12 bases from J, with 18 bases between. DNA for the CDR3: TGTGCCACTTTGACTGCAGAACGGCCTTTCTTT. Its protein product is CATLTAERPFF. Full variable domain (missing parts from reference TRBV19 and TRBJ1-1): DGGITQSPKYLFRKEGQNVTLSCEQNLNHDAMYWYRQDPGQGLRLIYYSQIVNDFQKGDIAEGYSVSREKKESFPLTVTSAQKNPTAFYLCATLTAERPFFGQGTRLTVV.

The chain carries TRBV21-1 and TRBJ2-1; TRBD2 was called by the table and not checked on the DNA. TRBV21-1 is noted as a pseudogene. This CDR3 is built from 16 residues. The CDR3, as DNA: TGTGCCAGCAGCTCCCCCTGCGCGGGAGGGACTAATGAGCAGTTCTTC. Translating gives CASSSPCAGGTNEQFF.

CDR3: CASSARLADSTDTQYF. The CDR3 region has the DNA TGTGCCAGCAGTGCACGACTAGCGGATAGCACAGATACGCAGTATTTT. J is TRBJ2-3 and V is TRBV6-4; 9 positions agree with TRBD2. CDR1 and CDR2 (germline): MRHNA, SNTAGT. CDR3 length: 16 residues. V lost 4 bases and J lost 0; bases outside the gene matches: 5.